This T cell receptor beta chain was obtained from a study of monozygotic twins with inflammatory bowel disease. Study findings and constraints: IBD patients displayed reduced TCRbeta diversity (inverse Simpson) when set against healthy co-twins. Among IBD patients, fewer clonotypes were shared with others than among healthy twins, especially with disease activity.

A roughly 2.5 ml blood sample was drawn per donor. Nested amplification of TCRalpha and TCRbeta cDNA involved two PCRs of around 15 and 9 cycles. After re-calling the 5' RACE reads, TCRdb lists one entry per CDR3 protein, DNA absent. The sample totals about 140,000 distinct CDR3 sequences; its top ten clones hold 2.4%. The CDR3 is 13 residues long. Germline lookup yields CDR1 MRHNA and CDR2 SNTAGT. On this clonotype: Its target is not known.

This clonotype was sampled from a human donor with ulcerative colitis or Crohn's disease, or a healthy co-twin of an affected twin (not recorded which). The chain combines TRBV6-4 with TRBJ2-1; TCRdb designates TRBD1, a call that cannot be tested without DNA. Input material: blood. The CDR3 spells CASSDEGQGARFF.